Each of the 26 T cell receptor beta chains below was sequenced from the same sample in a study of cytomegalovirus exposure and HLA in healthy donors. Here immunoSEQ multiplex PCR was the method, and the copy in TCRdb shows in-frame clones only, minus some. The table includes about 150,000 clones, approximately 89% detected once. Sequenced sample: PBMCs. The receptors originated from a young man in good health and CMV-seronegative.

The gene calls are TRBV6-5 and TRBJ2-3, with D unresolved. CDR3 length: 15 residues. Germline CDR1 MNHEY, CDR2 SVGAGI. Trimming took 0 bases from V and 3 from J, leaving 10 bases between them. The CDR3 reads CASSYSKSATDTQYF. CDR3 DNA sequence: TGTGCCAGCAGTTACTCGAAGTCAGCGACAGATACGCAGTATTTT.

This clone has only one observation. This chain joins TRBV18 and TRBJ2-2, with D possibly being TRBD1 (5 bases). V gave up 4 bases and J gave up 4 bases, with 10 bases separating them. This CDR3 spans 14 amino acids. The germline V gene has CDR1 KGHSH and CDR2 LQKENI. As DNA, the CDR3 is TGTGCCAGCTCACTTAAGGGGTTCACCGGGGAGCTGTTTTTT. It codes for CASSLKGFTGELFF. Variable domain in full (rest from reference TRBV18 and TRBJ2-2): NAGVMQNPRHLVRRRGQEARLRCSPMKGHSHVYWYRQLPEEGLKFMVYLQKENIIDESGMPKERFSAEFPKEGPSILRIQQVVRGDSAAYFCASSLKGFTGELFFGEGSRLTVL.

J is TRBJ2-1 and V is TRBV7-8, with 9 bases identical to TRBD1. The CDR3 runs to 13 residues. The J segment lost 10 bases and the V segment lost 3 bases, leaving 4 bases of the junction unmatched. Germline CDR1 SGHVS, CDR2 FQNEAQ. CDR3 nucleotides: TGTGCCAGCAGCTTCGGACAGGGGAGGGAGCAGTTCTTC. Its translation is CASSFGQGREQFF.

The CDR3 coding sequence is TGTGCCAGCAGTTATTTGAGCCAGAACACTGAAGCTTTCTTT. It is translated as CASSYLSQNTEAFF. The chain links TRBV6-6 to TRBJ1-1; D is ambiguous. CDR3 size: 14 residues. The germline V gene has CDR1 MNHNY and CDR2 SVGAGI (reference sequence). Trimming took off 3 bases at V and 1 base at J, with 9 bases between the two ends.

The J gene is TRBJ2-7, the V gene TRBV19, with TRBD2 matching 8 bases. With V trimmed by 6 bases and J by 2 bases, 6 bases remained unmatched. CDR3 length: 14 residues. Germline CDR1 is LNHDA and CDR2 is SQIVND (reference sequence). The CDR3 reads CASRNSGVTYEQYV. For the CDR3, the DNA is TGTGCCAGTAGAAATAGCGGGGTTACCTACGAGCAGTACGTC.

This chain uses TRBV6-5 with TRBJ1-2; 10 bases align to TRBD1. Losses at the gene ends were 5 bases for V and 6 bases for J; bases not matched to a gene: 6. The CDR3 has 14 amino acids. CDR1 MNHEY and CDR2 SVGAGI come from the germline V gene. CDR3 amino acids: CASSNRQGADGYTF. Written as DNA, the CDR3 is TGTGCCAGCAGTAACCGACAGGGGGCCGATGGCTACACCTTC.

The V call is TRBV5-1, the J call TRBJ1-4; no definite D call. The V gene's germline CDR1 is SGHRS and CDR2 YFSETQ. V was cut by 1 base and J by 4 bases, with 8 bases left in between. The CDR3 is 14 amino acids. The CDR3 sequence is CASSLTLSNEKLFF. CDR3 in DNA: TGCGCCAGCAGCTTGACTTTGAGTAATGAAAAACTGTTTTTT.

The chain recombines TRBV6-6 with TRBJ2-1; D is perhaps TRBD1 (6 bases). V was cut by 6 bases and J by 4 bases, with 16 bases left in between. This CDR3 contains 15 residues. Germline CDR1 MNHNY, CDR2 SVGAGI (reference sequence). The DNA for the CDR3 is TGTGCCAGCAGCCAACAGGGACGAAAATACAATGAGCAGTTCTTC. Encoded protein: CASSQQGRKYNEQFF.

The CDR3 here is CASSPLAGGNEQFF. As DNA, the CDR3 is TGTGCCAGCAGCCCCCTAGCGGGGGGTAATGAGCAGTTCTTC. V and J are TRBV9 and TRBJ2-1, with 11 bases identical to TRBD2. The V and J ends lost 4 bases and 7 bases, in that order; junction bases with no gene match: 4. From germline, CDR1 is SGDLS and CDR2 YYNGEE. CDR3 length: 14 amino acids.

V usage is TRBV5-1 and J usage is TRBJ2-2; D perhaps matches TRBD2 (5 bases). Trimming removed 4 bases from V and 6 bases from J, with 7 bases in between. Looked up from germline, CDR1 is SGHRS and CDR2 is YFSETQ. The CDR3 spans 12 residues. CDR3 in amino acids: CASSPGAGELFF. The CDR3 nucleotides are TGCGCCAGCAGCCCCGGGGCCGGGGAGCTGTTTTTT. The whole variable domain, filled in from reference TRBV5-1 and TRBJ2-2, reads KAGVTQTPRYLIKTRGQQVTLSCSPISGHRSVSWYQQTPGQGLQFLFEYFSETQRNKGNFPGRFSGRQFSNSRSEMNVSTLELGDSALYLCASSPGAGELFFGEGSRLTVL.

CDR3 in DNA: TGTGCCAGCAGCGGGGGACAGGGACCCTATGGCTACACCTTC. The encoded protein is CASSGGQGPYGYTF. The J gene is TRBJ1-2, the V gene TRBV9; TRBD1 matches 9 bases. Losses at the gene ends were 3 bases for V and 4 bases for J; bases not matched to a gene: 4. Germline CDR1 SGDLS, CDR2 YYNGEE. This CDR3 contains 14 residues.

This clone was picked up one time. The rearrangement uses TRBV6-6 and TRBJ1-2; D possibly corresponds to TRBD1 (6 bases). Germline assignment: CDR1 MNHNY and CDR2 SVGAGI (reference sequence). V was trimmed by 2 bases and J by 8 bases, leaving 18 bases between them. This CDR3 is built from 15 residues. The CDR3 DNA sequence: TGTGCCAGCAGTTACACGAAGGACAGCCTCATGGGCTACACCTTC. It yields the protein CASSYTKDSLMGYTF.

The chain carries TRBV6-1 and TRBJ1-2; 10 nucleotides line up with TRBD1. Trimming took 9 bases from V and 7 from J; bases not matched to a gene: 5. The CDR3 has 12 residues. Germline CDR1 MNHNS, CDR2 SASEGT. The CDR3 DNA reads as TGTGCCAGTGGGGGACAGGGGCTTGGCTACACCTTC. It codes for CASGGQGLGYTF.

The CDR3 is CASSAVGGTGTLDEQYF. CDR3 nucleotide sequence: TGTGCCAGCAGCGCCGTGGGGGGGACCGGGACACTCGACGAGCAGTACTTC. The chain is built from TRBV9 and TRBJ2-7, with D possibly TRBD2 on 7 matching bases. The CDR3 length is 17 residues. Germline assignment: CDR1 SGDLS and CDR2 YYNGEE. Trimming stripped 3 bases from V and 5 bases from J, with 24 bases between.

This chain links TRBV6-5 with TRBJ2-1; 8 bases match TRBD2. Per germline, CDR1 MNHEY and CDR2 SVGAGI. V trimming: 6 bases; J trimming: 6 bases; junction bases outside the gene matches: 7. The CDR3 runs 14 residues. The CDR3 DNA sequence: TGTGCCAGCAGCCCGATGAGCGGGAGCAATGAGCAGTTCTTC. Translated, it gives CASSPMSGSNEQFF.

The rearrangement uses TRBV7-2 and TRBJ2-7; TRBD1 might be the D (6 bases). The CDR3 contains 14 residues. V lost 4 bases and J lost 2, with 12 bases in between. The germline CDR1 and CDR2 sequences are SGHTA and FQGNSA. In nucleotides, the CDR3 is TGTGCCAGCAGCTCCCACCGGACAGCCTACGAGCAGTACGTC. Translated, it gives CASSSHRTAYEQYV.

The chain carries TRBV6-5 and TRBJ2-7; weak D call: TRBD2 (7 bases). This CDR3 comprises 15 residues. CDR1 MNHEY and CDR2 SVGAGI come from the germline V gene. The V and J ends lost 2 bases and 1 base respectively, with 12 bases between them. DNA of the CDR3: TGTGCCAGCAGTTACGGGGAGGGGACATCCTACGAGCAGTACTTC. It is translated as CASSYGEGTSYEQYF.

V and J are TRBV4-3 and TRBJ2-7, with 9 bases lining up with TRBD1. Germline CDR1 LGHNA, CDR2 YSLEER. V lost 0 bases, J lost 2 bases, and 8 bases stayed unmatched. The CDR3 sequence is 17 residues long. The DNA of the CDR3 is TGCGCCAGCAGCCAAGAGGATACAGGGGGCAATCCCTACGAGCAGTACGTC. It codes for CASSQEDTGGNPYEQYV.

This sequence joins TRBV7-9 and TRBJ1-2, with TRBD1 as a possible D gene (6 bases). CDR1 is SEHNR, CDR2 FQNEAQ, per germline (reference sequence). This CDR3 has 15 residues. V shed 3 bases and J shed 2 bases, with 13 bases lying between them. CDR3 nucleotide sequence: TGTGCCAGCAGCTTCGGGGCAGGGGCGAACTATGGCTACACCTTC. It codes for CASSFGAGANYGYTF.

The V call is TRBV7-9, the J call TRBJ1-2; D may be TRBD1 (6 bases). Germline assignment: CDR1 SEHNR and CDR2 FQNEAQ (reference sequence). Trimming removed 4 bases at V and 7 bases at J, with 13 bases between. CDR3 size: 13 residues. The CDR3: CASSSQGTSGYTF. The CDR3 DNA reads TGTGCCAGCAGCTCTCAGGGGACTAGTGGCTACACCTTC.

The DNA of the CDR3 is TGCGCCAGCTCGGTAGCGGGCACAGATACGCAGTATTTT. It yields the protein CASSVAGTDTQYF. The J gene is TRBJ2-3, the V gene TRBV10-1; D is possibly TRBD2 (6 bases). The CDR3 has 13 residues. Germline V gives CDR1 WNHNN, CDR2 SYGVQD (reference sequence). The V end lost 8 bases, the J end lost 1 base, and 10 bases lay between the germline ends.

The V gene is TRBV5-1, the J gene TRBJ2-5, with D perhaps TRBD1 (5 bases). The CDR3 has 14 amino acids. Germline V CDR1 and CDR2: SGHRS, YFSETQ. V lost 2 bases, J lost 2 bases, and 10 bases lay in between. In DNA form, the CDR3 reads TGCGCCAGCAGCTTCGGACACCAACAAGAGACCCAGTACTTC. Its protein is CASSFGHQQETQYF.

This chain links TRBV4-3 with TRBJ1-1; 8 bases match TRBD1. CDR1 and CDR2 from the germline V gene are LGHNA and YSLEER. J gave up 1 base and V 0 bases, and 7 bases lay outside the gene matches. The CDR3 spans 17 residues. Here the CDR3 reads CASSQDHPGGTNTEAFF. In DNA, the CDR3 is TGCGCCAGCAGCCAAGATCATCCAGGGGGCACGAACACTGAAGCTTTCTTT.

The V and J genes are TRBV6-5 and TRBJ2-7; D might be TRBD1 (5 bases). The germline V and J ends were trimmed by 2 bases and 6 bases, with 14 bases remaining between them. CDR1 and CDR2 from the germline V gene are MNHEY and SVGAGI. The CDR3 loop spans 14 amino acids. The CDR3 region has the DNA TGTGCCAGCAGTTACGGGCAGGGTGAAAGCGAGCAGTACGTC. Encoded protein: CASSYGQGESEQYV.

The CDR3 bases are TGTGCCAGCAGCCAGGGGGCGCGGACTGAAGCTTTCTTT. Its protein product is CASSQGARTEAFF. The rearrangement links TRBV14 to TRBJ1-1, with D possibly matching TRBD1 (6 bases). The CDR3 consists of 13 residues. V was pared by 3 bases and J by 5 bases, with 10 bases between. The germline CDR1 and CDR2 sequences are SGHDN and FVKESK.

This clone was picked up a small number of times. This sequence joins TRBV4-1 and TRBJ1-5, with D perhaps matching TRBD1 (5 bases). Germline V gene sequence: CDR1 MGHRA, CDR2 YSYEKL. V lost 4 bases and J lost 6, with 16 bases in between. This CDR3 has 15 amino acids. As DNA, the CDR3 is TGCGCCAGCAGCCTGGGCAGGGTGGAGGGTCAGCCCCAGCATTTT. It codes for CASSLGRVEGQPQHF.